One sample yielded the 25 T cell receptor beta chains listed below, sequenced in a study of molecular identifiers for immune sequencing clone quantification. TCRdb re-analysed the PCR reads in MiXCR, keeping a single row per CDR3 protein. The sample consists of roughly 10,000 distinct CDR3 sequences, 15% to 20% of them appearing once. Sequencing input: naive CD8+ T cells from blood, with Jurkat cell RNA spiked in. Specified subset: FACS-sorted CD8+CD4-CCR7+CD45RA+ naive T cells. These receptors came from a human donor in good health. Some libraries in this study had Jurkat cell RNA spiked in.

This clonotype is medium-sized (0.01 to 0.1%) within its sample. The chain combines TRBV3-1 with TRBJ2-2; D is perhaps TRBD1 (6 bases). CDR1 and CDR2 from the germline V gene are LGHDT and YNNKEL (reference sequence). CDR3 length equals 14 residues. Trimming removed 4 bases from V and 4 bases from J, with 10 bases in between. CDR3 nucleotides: TGTGCCAGCAGCCCAGGGGTTTTCACCGGGGAGCTGTTTTTT. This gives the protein CASSPGVFTGELFF.

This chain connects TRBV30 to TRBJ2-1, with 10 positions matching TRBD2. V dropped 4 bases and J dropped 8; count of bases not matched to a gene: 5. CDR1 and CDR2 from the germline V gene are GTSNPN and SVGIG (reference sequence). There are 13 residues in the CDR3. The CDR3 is CAWTSGSFYEQFF. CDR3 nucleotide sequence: TGTGCCTGGACTAGCGGGAGTTTCTATGAGCAGTTCTTC.

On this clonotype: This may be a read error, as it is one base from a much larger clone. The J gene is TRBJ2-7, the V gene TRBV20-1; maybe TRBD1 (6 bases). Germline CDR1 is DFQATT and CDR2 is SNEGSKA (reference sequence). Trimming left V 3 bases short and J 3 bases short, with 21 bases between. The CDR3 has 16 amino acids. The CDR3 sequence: CSARGAERMFFYEQYF. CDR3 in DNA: TGCAGTGCTAGGGGGGCAGAGAGGATGTTCTTCTACGAGCAGTACTTC.

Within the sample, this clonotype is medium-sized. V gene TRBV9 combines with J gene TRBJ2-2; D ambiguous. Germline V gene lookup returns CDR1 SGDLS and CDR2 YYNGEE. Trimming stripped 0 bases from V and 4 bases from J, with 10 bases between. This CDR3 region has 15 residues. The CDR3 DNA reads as TGTGCCAGCAGCGTAGACGGGCACCCCACCGGGGAGCTGTTTTTT. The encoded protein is CASSVDGHPTGELFF.

CDR3 coding DNA: TGTGCCAGTAGTATCGGGACTAGCGGGAGCTACGAGCAGTACTTC. Residues: CASSIGTSGSYEQYF. This chain links TRBV19 with TRBJ2-7; 14 bases are a match to TRBD2. This CDR3 comprises 15 residues. V shed 3 bases and J 3 bases; nucleotides not matched to a gene: 1. CDR1 is LNHDA, CDR2 SQIVND, per germline (reference sequence).

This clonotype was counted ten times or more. The CDR3 nucleotides read TGTGCCACCGCGGGGGGGGGGAATCAGCCCCAGCATTTT. Amino acid sequence: CATAGGGNQPQHF. V gene TRBV19 combines with J gene TRBJ1-5, with D possibly TRBD1 on 5 matching bases. V dropped 10 bases and J dropped 4 bases, with 14 bases sitting between them. Looked up from germline, CDR1 is LNHDA and CDR2 is SQIVND (reference sequence). This CDR3 is 13 amino acids long. The full variable domain, its missing parts supplied by reference TRBV19 and TRBJ1-5, is DGGITQSPKYLFRKEGQNVTLSCEQNLNHDAMYWYRQDPGQGLRLIYYSQIVNDFQKGDIAEGYSVSREKKESFPLTVTSAQKNPTAFYLCATAGGGNQPQHFGDGTRLSIL.

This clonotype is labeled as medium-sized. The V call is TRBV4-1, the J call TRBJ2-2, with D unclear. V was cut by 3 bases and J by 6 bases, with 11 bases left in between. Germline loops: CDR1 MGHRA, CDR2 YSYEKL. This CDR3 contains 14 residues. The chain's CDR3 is CASSHWEPAGELFF. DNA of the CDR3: TGCGCCAGCAGCCACTGGGAACCCGCCGGGGAGCTGTTTTTT.

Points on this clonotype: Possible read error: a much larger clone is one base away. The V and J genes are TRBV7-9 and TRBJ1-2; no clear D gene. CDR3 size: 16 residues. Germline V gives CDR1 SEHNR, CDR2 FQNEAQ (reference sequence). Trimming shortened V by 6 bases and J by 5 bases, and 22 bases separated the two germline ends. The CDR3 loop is CASSSYRVQGLYGYTF. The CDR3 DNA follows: TGTGCCAGCAGTTCTTACCGGGTCCAAGGTCTTTATGGCTACACCTTC.

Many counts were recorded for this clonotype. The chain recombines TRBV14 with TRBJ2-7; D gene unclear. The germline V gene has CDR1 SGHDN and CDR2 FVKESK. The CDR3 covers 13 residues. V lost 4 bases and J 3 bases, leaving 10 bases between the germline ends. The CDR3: CASSRPMYYEQYF. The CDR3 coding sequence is TGTGCCAGCAGCCGACCCATGTACTACGAGCAGTACTTC.

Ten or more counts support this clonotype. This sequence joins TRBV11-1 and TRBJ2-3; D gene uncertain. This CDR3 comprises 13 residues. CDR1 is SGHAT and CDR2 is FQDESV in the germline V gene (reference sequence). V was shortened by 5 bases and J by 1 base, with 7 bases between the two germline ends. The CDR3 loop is CASSPWGTDTQYF. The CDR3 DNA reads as TGTGCCAGCAGCCCCTGGGGCACAGATACGCAGTATTTT. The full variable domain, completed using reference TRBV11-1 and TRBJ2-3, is EAEVAQSPRYKITEKSQAVAFWCDPISGHATLYWYRQILGQGPELLVQFQDESVVDDSQLPKDRFSAERLKGVDSTLKIQPAELGDSAMYLCASSPWGTDTQYFGPGTRLTVL.

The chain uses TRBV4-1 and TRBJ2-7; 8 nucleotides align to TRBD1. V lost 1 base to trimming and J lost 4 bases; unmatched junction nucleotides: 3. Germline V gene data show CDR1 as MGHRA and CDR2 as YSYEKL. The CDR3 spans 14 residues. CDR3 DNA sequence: TGCGCCAGCAGCCAAGTGGACAGGGTTTACGAGCAGTACTTC. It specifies CASSQVDRVYEQYF.

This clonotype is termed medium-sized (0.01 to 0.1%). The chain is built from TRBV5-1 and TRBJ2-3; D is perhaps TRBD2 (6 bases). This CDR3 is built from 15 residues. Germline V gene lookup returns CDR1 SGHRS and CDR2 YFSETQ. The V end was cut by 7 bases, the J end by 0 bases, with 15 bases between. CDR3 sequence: CASAGGETSTDTQYF. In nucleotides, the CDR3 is TGCGCCAGCGCTGGCGGGGAAACTAGCACAGATACGCAGTATTTT.

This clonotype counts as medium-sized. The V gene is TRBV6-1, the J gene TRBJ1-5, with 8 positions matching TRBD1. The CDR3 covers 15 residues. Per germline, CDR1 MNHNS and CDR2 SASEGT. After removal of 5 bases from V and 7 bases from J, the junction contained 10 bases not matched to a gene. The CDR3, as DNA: TGTGCCAGCAGTCACTCCAGGGGGCGCGGGCAGCCCCAGCATTTT. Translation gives CASSHSRGRGQPQHF.

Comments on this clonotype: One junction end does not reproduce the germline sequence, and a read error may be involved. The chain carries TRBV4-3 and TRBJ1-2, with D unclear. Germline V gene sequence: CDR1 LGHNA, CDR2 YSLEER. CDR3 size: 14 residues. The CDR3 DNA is TGCGCCAGCAGCCAAGAGAGGCCCACCGACGGCTGCACCTTC. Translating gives CASSQERPTDGCTF.

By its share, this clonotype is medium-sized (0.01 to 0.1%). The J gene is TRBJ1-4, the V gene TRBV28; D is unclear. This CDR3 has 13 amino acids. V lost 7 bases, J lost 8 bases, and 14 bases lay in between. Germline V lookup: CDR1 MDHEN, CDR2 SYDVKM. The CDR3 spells CASNLDPGEKLFF. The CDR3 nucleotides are TGTGCCAGCAACCTGGACCCAGGAGAAAAACTGTTTTTT. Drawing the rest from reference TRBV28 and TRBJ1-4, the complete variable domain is DVKVTQSSRYLVKRTGEKVFLECVQDMDHENMFWYRQDPGLGLRLIYFSYDVKMKEKGDIPEGYSVSREKKERFSLILESASTNQTSMYLCASNLDPGEKLFFGSGTQLSVL.

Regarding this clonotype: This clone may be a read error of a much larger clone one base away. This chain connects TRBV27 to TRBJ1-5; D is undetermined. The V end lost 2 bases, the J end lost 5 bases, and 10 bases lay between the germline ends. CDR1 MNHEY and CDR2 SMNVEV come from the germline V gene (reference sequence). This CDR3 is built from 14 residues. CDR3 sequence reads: CASSLTGMHQPQHF. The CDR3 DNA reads TGTGCCAGCAGTTTAACGGGGATGCATCAGCCCCAGCATTTT.

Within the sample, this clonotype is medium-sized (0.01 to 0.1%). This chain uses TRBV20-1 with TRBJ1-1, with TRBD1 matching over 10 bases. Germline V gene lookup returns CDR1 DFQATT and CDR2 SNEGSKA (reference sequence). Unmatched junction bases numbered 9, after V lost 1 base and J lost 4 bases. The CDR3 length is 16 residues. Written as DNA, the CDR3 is TGCAGTGCTAGAGGTGGACAGGGGGTCCAATCCACTGAAGCTTTCTTT. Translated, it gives CSARGGQGVQSTEAFF.

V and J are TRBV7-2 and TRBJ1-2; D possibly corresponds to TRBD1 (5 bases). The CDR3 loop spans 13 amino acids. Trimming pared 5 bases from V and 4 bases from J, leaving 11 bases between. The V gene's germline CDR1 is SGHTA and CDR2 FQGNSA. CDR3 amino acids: CASSLMGGYGYTF. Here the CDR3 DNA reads TGTGCCAGCAGCCTGATGGGGGGCTATGGCTACACCTTC.

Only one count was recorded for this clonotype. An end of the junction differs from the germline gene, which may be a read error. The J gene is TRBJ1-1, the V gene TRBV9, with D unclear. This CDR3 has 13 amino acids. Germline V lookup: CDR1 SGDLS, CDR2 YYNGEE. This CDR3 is CASSPPFGSDAFF. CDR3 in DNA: TGTGCCAGCAGCCCTCCTTTTGGCTCTGATGCTTTCTTT. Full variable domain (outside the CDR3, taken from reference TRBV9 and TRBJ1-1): DSGVTQTPKHLITATGQRVTLRCSPRSGDLSVYWYQQSLDQGLQFLIQYYNGEERAKGNILERFSAQQFPDLHSELNLSSLELGDSALYFCASSPPFGSDAFFGQGTRLTVV.

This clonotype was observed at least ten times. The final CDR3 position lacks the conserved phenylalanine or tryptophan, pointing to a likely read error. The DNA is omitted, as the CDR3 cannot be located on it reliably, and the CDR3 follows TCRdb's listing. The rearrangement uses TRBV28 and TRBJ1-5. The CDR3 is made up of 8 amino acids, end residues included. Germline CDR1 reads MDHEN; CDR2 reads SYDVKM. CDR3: CATSADSI.

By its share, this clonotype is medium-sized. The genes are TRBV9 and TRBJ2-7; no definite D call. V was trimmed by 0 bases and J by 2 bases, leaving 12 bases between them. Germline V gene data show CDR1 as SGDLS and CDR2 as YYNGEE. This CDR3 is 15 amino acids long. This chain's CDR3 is CASSVAFDPAYEQYF. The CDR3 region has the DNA TGTGCCAGCAGCGTAGCATTTGACCCGGCCTACGAGCAGTACTTC.

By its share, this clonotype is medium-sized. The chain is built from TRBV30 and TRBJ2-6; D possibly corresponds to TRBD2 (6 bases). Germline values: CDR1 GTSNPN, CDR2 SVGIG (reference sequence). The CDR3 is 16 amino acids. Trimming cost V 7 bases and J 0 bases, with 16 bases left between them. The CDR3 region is CASWRVLTSGANVLTF. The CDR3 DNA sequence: TGTGCCTCATGGAGGGTACTCACCTCTGGGGCCAACGTCCTGACTTTC.

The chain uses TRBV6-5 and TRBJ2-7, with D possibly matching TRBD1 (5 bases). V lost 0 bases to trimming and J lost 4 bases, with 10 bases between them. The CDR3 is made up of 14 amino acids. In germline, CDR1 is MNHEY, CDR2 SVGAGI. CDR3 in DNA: TGTGCCAGCAGTTACTCCCCGACAGAATACGAGCAGTACTTC. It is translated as CASSYSPTEYEQYF.

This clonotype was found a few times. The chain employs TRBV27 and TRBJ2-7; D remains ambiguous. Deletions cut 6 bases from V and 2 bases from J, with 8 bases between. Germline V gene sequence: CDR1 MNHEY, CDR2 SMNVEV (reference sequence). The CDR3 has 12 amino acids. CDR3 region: CASRRGAYEQYF. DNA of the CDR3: TGTGCCAGCAGAAGAGGAGCCTACGAGCAGTACTTC.

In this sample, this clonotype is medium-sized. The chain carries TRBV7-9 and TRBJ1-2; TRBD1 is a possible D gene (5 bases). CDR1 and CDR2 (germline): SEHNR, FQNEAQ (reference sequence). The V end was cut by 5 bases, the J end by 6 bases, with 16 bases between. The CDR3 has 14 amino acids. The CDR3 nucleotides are TGTGCCAGCAGCACGAGCCCAGGGCTCGATGGCTACACCTTC. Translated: CASSTSPGLDGYTF.